Listed here are 4 T cell receptor beta chains from one sample, sequenced in a study of blood T cell repertoires in COVID-19. The table came from immunoSEQ multiplex PCR; TCRdb's copy has only in-frame clones and leaves some out. The table records about 160,000 clones, about 77% of them present only once. Sequenced: peripheral blood. All receptors derive from a woman over 75 with acute or convalescent COVID-19.

The chain links TRBV6-5 to TRBJ1-2; 8 bases fit TRBD1. Germline V CDR1 and CDR2: MNHEY, SVGAGI. V dropped 5 bases and J dropped 2; count of bases not matched to a gene: 4. This CDR3 is built from 14 residues. This CDR3 reads CASSRGQANYGYTF. CDR3 coding DNA: TGTGCCAGCAGTCGGGGACAGGCGAACTATGGCTACACCTTC.

This clone was seen a single time. This chain connects TRBV6-5 to TRBJ1-2; D is perhaps TRBD1 (5 bases). Germline CDR1 and CDR2: MNHEY and SVGAGI. The CDR3 totals 13 residues. Trimming shortened V by 6 bases and J by 3 bases, and 11 bases separated the two germline ends. CDR3 DNA: TGTGCCAGCAGCCTCCAGGGATACTATGGCTACACCTTC. Translation gives CASSLQGYYGYTF.

The chain uses TRBV28 and TRBJ2-7; D possibly corresponds to TRBD1 (7 bases). V lost 5 bases and J lost 9, with 23 bases in between. Germline CDR1 and CDR2: MDHEN and SYDVKM. This CDR3 has 15 amino acids. As DNA, the CDR3 is TGTGCCAGCAGTGCCCCAGGGGGGCCCACGAATGTGCAGTACTTC. Its translation is CASSAPGGPTNVQYF. Together with reference TRBV28 and TRBJ2-7, the CDR3 gives the full variable domain: DVKVTQSSRYLVKRTGEKVFLECVQDMDHENMFWYRQDPGLGLRLIYFSYDVKMKEKGDIPEGYSVSREKKERFSLILESASTNQTSMYLCASSAPGGPTNVQYFGPGTRLTVT.

This clone is classed as medium-sized. The chain employs TRBV4-1 and TRBJ1-6, with 7 bases identical to TRBD1. The CDR3 consists of 18 residues. After removal of 0 bases from V and 1 base from J, the junction contained 6 bases not matched to a gene. The germline CDR1 and CDR2 sequences are MGHRA and YSYEKL. CDR3 sequence reads: CASSQEARGLSYNSPLHF. CDR3 nucleotides: TGCGCCAGCAGCCAAGAGGCGAGGGGGCTATCCTATAATTCACCCCTCCACTTT.